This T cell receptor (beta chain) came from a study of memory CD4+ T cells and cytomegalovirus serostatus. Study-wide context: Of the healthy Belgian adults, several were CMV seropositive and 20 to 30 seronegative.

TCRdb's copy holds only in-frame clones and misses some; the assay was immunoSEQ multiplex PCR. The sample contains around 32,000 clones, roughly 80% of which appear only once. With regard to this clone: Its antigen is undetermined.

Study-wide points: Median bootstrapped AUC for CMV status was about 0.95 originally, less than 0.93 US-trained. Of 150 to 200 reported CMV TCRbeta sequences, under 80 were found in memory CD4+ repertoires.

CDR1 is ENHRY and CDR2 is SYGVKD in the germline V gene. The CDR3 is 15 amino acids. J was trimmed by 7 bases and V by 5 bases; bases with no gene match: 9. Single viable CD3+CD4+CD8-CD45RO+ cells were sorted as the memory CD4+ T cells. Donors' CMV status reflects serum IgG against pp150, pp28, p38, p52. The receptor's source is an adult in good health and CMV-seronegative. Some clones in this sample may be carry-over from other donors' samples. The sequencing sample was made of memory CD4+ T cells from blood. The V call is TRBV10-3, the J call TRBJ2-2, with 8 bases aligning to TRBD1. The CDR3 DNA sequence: TGTGCCATCAGTCCCAGGGGGCTGGGGGACGGGGAGCTGTTTTTT. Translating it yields CAISPRGLGDGELFF.